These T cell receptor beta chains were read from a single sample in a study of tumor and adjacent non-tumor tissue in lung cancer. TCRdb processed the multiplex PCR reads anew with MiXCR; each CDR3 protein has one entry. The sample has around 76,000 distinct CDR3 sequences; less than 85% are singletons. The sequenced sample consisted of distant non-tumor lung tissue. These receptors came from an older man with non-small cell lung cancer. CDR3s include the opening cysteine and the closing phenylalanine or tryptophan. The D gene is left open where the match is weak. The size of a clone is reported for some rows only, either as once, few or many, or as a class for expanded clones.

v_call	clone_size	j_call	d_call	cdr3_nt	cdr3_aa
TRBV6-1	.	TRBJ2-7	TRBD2	TGTGCCAGTAGCCAGAGGACTAGCGGGGTTTACAATGAGCAGTACTTC	CASSQRTSGVYNEQYF
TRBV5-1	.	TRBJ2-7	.	TGCGCCAGCAGCTGGGACAAAACCAAGGAGCAGTACTTC	CASSWDKTKEQYF
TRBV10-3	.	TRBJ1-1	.	TGTACCATCAGTGAGCCTCAGGAGCAGGTCACTGAAGCTTTATTT	CTISEPQEQVTEALF
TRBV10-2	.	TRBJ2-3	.	TGCGCCAGCAGCGATCCGGGACGGGACACAGATACCCAGTATTTT	CASSDPGRDTDTQYF
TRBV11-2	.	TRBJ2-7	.	TGTACCAGCAGCTTAGACCAGGGGGGCAGATATGAGCAGTACTTC	CTSSLDQGGRYEQYF
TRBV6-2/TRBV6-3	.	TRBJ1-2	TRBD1	TGTTCCAGCAATACGGACAGGACTAACTATGGCTACACCTTC	CSSNTDRTNYGYTF
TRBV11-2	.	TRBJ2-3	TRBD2	TGTGCCAGCAGCCCTAGACTAGCGGGGGAGCATCAATATACGCAGTATTTT	CASSPRLAGEHQYTQYF
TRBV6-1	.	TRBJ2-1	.	TGTGCCAGCAGTGAGGGAGATGAGGGCAATGAGCAGTTCTTC	CASSEGDEGNEQFF
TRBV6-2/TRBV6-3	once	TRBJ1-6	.	TGTGCCAGCAGAACCCAGTCAGGGAGATCTAATTCACCCCTCCACTTT	CASRTQSGRSNSPLHF
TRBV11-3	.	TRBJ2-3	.	TGTGCCAGCACCCGTCGGGAACTAAGCACAGATATGCACTATTTT	CASTRRELSTDMHYF
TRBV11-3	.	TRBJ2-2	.	TGTGTCAGCAGCTTAGGGGTGTCTAGCCTGAACACCGGGGAGCTGTTTTTT	CVSSLGVSSLNTGELFF
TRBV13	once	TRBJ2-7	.	TGTGCCATCAGCCCCCATCCCGGCAGGGATGCCTCCTGCGAGCAGTACTTC	CAISPHPGRDASCEQYF
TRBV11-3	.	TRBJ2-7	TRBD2	TGTGACAGCGGAATAGCGGGAGTGGAAGAGCAGTACTTC	CDSGIAGVEEQYF
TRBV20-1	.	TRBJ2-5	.	TGCAGTGCCCCGGGTGTTGAGGGGCAAGAGACTCAGTACTTC	CSAPGVEGQETQYF
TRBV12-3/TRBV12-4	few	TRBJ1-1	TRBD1	TGTGCCAGCAGCTTCGACAGGGTAGATACTGAAGCTTTCTTT	CASSFDRVDTEAFF
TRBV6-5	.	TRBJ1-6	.	TGTGCCAGCTGTGACAGATTCAATTCACTCCTCCACTTT	CASCDRFNSLLHF
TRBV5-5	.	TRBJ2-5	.	TGTGCCAGCAGCTTGGTCACTCAGGAGACCCCGTACTTC	CASSLVTQETPYF
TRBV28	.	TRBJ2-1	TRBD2	TGTGTCAGCTTTCGCGGCGGGAGCTCCTACAATGAGCAGTTCTTC	CVSFRGGSSYNEQFF
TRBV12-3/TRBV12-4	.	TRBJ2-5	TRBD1	TGTGCAGGCAGTTCGGACAGGGGCCAAGAGACCCAGTACTTC	CAGSSDRGQETQYF
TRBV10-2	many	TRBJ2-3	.	TGCGCCAGCAGTGATCGGGGGCGCACAGATACGCAGTATTTT	CASSDRGRTDTQYF
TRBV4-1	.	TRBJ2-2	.	TGCACCAGCAGCCAAGTATCATTTTGGACGGGATCAGTCACCGGGGAGCTGTTTTTT	CTSSQVSFWTGSVTGELFF
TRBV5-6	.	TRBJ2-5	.	TGTGCCAGCTGCCCGGGACTCGCGGGAACTGAGACCCAATACTTC	CASCPGLAGTETQYF
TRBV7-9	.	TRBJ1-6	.	TGTGCGAGCAGCAACAAGGGTCCACCCCTCCACTTT	CASSNKGPPLHF
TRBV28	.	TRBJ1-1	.	TGTGCAAGCAGTTTATGGCCCAGTTACTACGCTGAAGCTTTCTTT	CASSLWPSYYAEAFF
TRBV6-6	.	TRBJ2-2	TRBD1	TGTGCCAGCAGAGACAGGGGTACCGGGGAGTTGTTATTT	CASRDRGTGELLF
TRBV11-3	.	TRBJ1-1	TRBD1	TGTGCCAGCATCTTCCGGGACAGAACCCTGAAAACTGAAGATTTCTTT	CASIFRDRTLKTEDFF
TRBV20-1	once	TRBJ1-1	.	TGCGCGGGGGTAGACTCCATCAGCACTGAAGCTTTCTTT	CAGVDSISTEAFF
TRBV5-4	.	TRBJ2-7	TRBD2	TGTGCCAGCAGCTTTAGCGGGGGACCGCCCGAGCAATACTTC	CASSFSGGPPEQYF
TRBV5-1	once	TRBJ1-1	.	TGCACCAGCAGCTTGATTCAGCGGGCAGAAGCTTTCTTT	CTSSLIQRAEAFF
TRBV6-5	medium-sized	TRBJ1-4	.	TGTGCCAGCAGTTACAGTTTCACTGCAACTAATGAAAAACTGTTTTTT	CASSYSFTATNEKLFF
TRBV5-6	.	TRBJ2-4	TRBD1	TGTGTCTGCAGCGCTACCGGGACAGGGGTCGTTGGAAACTTTCAGTACTTC	CVCSATGTGVVGNFQYF
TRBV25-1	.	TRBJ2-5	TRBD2	TGTGTCAGCAGGCAGGCTAGCGGAAAAGAGACCCAGTACTTC	CVSRQASGKETQYF
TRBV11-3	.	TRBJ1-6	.	TGTGCCAGCAGCTCCCTTCCGGGAAAAGAAGGATCACCCCACTACTTT	CASSSLPGKEGSPHYF
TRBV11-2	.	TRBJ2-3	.	TGTGCCAGCAGCTCACAGCGATTCTCAAATACGCAGTATTTT	CASSSQRFSNTQYF
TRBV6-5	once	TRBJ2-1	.	TGTGTCACCTCCCGGGGGACCGACCCCAATGAGCAGTTCTTC	CVTSRGTDPNEQFF
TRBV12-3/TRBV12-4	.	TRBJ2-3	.	TGTGCCAGCAGGAGCGGTGGGTTCACAGATACGCAGTATTTT	CASRSGGFTDTQYF
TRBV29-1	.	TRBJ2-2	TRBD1	TGCAGCGTTGACAGACAGGGGAGCACAGGGGAACTGTTTTTT	CSVDRQGSTGELFF
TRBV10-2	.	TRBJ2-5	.	TGCACCAGCAGTGATCTGGAATGGAGGGTAGGAGAGACTCAGTACTTC	CTSSDLEWRVGETQYF
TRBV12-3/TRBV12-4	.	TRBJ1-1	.	TGTGCCAGGAGGACCAGGACTATGAACAATGAAGCTTTCTTT	CARRTRTMNNEAFF
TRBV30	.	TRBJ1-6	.	TGTGCCTGGAGTGTACAGGCGATTAATTCACCCCTCCACTTT	CAWSVQAINSPLHF
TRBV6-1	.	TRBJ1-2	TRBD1	TGTACCAGCAGTCCCGGGACAGGGGATGGCTACATCTTC	CTSSPGTGDGYIF
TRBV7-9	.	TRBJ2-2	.	TGTGCCAGCAACCGAACCTCAGGGGGACTTGGGACCGAGGAGCTGTTTTTT	CASNRTSGGLGTEELFF
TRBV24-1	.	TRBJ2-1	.	TGTGCCGCCAGTGACTTCAGGGCAATTCCAGACAATGAGCAGTTCTTC	CAASDFRAIPDNEQFF
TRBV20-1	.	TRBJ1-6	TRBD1	TGCAGTGCTAGAGATGGGGGACAGGGGTATCAAAATTCACCCCTCCACTTT	CSARDGGQGYQNSPLHF
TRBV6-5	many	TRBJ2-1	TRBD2	TGTGCCAGCAGTTACAGGACTAGCGGGGGCAATGAGCAGTTCTTC	CASSYRTSGGNEQFF
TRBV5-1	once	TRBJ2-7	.	TGCGCCAGCAGGGGTGGAGGAGGCGATAGCTCCTACGAGCGGTATTTC	CASRGGGGDSSYERYF
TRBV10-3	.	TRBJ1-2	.	TGTGCCTTCAGGCAGACCTATAGCTACACCTTC	CAFRQTYSYTF
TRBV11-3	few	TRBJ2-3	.	TGTGCTAGCACCCGTAGGGAAGTAAGCTCAGATACGCAGTATTTT	CASTRREVSSDTQYF
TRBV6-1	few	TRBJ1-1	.	TGTGTCAGCAGTGAAGTGTGGCGCTCGGGGAACACTGAAGCTTTCTTT	CVSSEVWRSGNTEAFF
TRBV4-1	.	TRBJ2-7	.	TGCGCCAGCGGCCGGACACTAGCCGGAGAGGGGGAGGAGCAGTACTTC	CASGRTLAGEGEEQYF
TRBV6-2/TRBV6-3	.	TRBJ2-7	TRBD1	TGTGCCAGCAGTACTAAGACAGGGTTTAACTACGAGCAGCAGTTT	CASSTKTGFNYEQQF
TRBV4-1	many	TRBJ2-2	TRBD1	TGCGCCAGCAGCCCGGGACAGTACACCGGGGAGCTGTTTTTT	CASSPGQYTGELFF
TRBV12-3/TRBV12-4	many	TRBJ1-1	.	TGTGCCAGCAGTTTACACGAAGACACTGAAGCTTTCTTT	CASSLHEDTEAFF
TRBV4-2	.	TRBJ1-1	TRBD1	TGTGCCAACAGACCTCCGGGACAGATGAACATTGAAGCTTTCTTT	CANRPPGQMNIEAFF